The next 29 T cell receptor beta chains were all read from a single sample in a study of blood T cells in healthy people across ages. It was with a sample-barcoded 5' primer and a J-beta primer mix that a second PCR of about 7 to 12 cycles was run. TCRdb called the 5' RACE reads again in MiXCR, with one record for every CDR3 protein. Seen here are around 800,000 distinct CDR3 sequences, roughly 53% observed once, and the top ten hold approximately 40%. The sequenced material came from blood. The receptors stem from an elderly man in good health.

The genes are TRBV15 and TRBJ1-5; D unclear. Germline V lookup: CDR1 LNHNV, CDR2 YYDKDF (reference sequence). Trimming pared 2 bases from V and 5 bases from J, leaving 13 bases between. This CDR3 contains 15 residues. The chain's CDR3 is CATSRPISRDQPQHF. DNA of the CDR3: TGTGCCACCAGCAGACCTATAAGCCGGGATCAGCCCCAGCATTTT.

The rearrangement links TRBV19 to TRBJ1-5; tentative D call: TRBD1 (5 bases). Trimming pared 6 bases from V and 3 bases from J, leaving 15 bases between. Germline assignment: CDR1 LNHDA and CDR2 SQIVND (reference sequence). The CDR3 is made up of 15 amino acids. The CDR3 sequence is CASRVDKIDNQPQHF. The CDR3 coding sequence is TGTGCCAGTAGGGTGGACAAGATCGACAATCAGCCCCAGCATTTT.

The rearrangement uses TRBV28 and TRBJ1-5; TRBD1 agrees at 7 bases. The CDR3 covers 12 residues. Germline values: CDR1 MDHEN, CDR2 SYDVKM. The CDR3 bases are TGTGGGGCAGGGGGAGGCAATCAGCCCCAGCATTTT. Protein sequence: CGAGGGNQPQHF.

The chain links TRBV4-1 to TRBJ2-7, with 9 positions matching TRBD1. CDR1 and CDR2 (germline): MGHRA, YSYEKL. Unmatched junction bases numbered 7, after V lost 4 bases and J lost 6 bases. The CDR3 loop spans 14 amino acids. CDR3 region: CASSPQDRGSEQYF. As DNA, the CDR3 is TGCGCCAGCAGCCCTCAAGACAGGGGGTCCGAGCAGTACTTC.

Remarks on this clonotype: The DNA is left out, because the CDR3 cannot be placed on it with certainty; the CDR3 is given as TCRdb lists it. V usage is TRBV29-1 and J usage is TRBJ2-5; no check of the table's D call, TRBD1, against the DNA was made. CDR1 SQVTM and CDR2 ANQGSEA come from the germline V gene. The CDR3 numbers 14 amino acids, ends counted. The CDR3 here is CSVSGTVGFGTRYF.

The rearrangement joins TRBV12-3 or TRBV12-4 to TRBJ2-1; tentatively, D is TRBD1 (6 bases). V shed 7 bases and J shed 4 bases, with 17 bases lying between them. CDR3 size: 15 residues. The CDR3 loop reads CASIPRVQGYNEQFF. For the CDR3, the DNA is TGTGCCAGCATCCCCCGGGTACAGGGATACAATGAGCAGTTCTTC.

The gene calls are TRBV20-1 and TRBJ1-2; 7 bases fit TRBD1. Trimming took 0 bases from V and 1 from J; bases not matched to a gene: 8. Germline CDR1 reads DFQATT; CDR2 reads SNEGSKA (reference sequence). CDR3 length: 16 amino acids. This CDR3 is CSARDPDRSNNYGYTF. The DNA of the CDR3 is TGCAGTGCTAGAGATCCGGACAGGTCTAATAACTATGGCTACACCTTC.

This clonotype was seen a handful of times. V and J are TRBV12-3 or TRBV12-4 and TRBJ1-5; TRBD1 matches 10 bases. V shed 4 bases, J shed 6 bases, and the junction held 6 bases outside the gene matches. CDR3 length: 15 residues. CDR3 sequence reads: CASSSTGGAGQPQHF. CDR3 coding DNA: TGTGCCAGCAGTTCGACAGGGGGCGCCGGTCAGCCCCAGCATTTT.

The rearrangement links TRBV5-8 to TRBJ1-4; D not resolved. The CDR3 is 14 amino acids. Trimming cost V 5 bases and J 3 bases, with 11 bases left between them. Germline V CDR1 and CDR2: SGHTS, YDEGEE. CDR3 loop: CASRTGSPNEKLFF. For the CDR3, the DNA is TGTGCCAGCAGAACCGGGAGCCCTAATGAAAAACTGTTTTTT.

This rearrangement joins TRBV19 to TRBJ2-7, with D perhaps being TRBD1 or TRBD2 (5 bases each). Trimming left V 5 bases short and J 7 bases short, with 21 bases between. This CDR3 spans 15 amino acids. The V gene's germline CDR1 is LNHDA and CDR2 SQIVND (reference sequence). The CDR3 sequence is CASSVWTSSSGEQYF. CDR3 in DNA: TGTGCCAGTAGTGTTTGGACAAGTTCTTCGGGGGAGCAGTACTTC.

CDR3 nucleotide sequence: TGCAGTGCTAGAATGGCGCGGGACTCCTACGAGCAGTACTTC. As protein: CSARMARDSYEQYF. This rearrangement joins TRBV20-1 to TRBJ2-7, with a possible D match to TRBD2 (6 bases). V was pared by 2 bases and J by 0 bases, with 11 bases between. Per the germline V gene, CDR1 is DFQATT and CDR2 is SNEGSKA (reference sequence). This CDR3 has 14 amino acids.

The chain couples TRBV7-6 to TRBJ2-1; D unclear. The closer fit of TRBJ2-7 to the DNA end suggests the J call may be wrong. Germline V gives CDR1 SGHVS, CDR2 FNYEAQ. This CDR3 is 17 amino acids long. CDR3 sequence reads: CASSLGLGVSSYNEQYF. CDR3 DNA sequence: TGTGCCAGCAGCTTAGGGCTCGGAGTGAGCTCCTACAATGAGCAGTACTTC.

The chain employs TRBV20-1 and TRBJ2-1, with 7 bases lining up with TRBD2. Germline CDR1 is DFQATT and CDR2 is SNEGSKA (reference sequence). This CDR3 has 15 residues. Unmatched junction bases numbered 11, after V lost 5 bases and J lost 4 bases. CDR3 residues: CSAPPAGALYNEQFF. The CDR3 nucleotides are TGCAGTGCTCCCCCGGCGGGAGCTTTGTACAATGAGCAGTTCTTC.

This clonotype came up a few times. CDR3 amino acids: CASSLSSGPYNEQFF. The CDR3 nucleotides are TGTGCCAGCAGTCTGAGTAGCGGACCCTACAATGAGCAGTTCTTC. V usage is TRBV6-1 and J usage is TRBJ2-1; tentative D call: TRBD2 (6 bases). Germline CDR1 reads MNHNS; CDR2 reads SASEGT. V dropped 5 bases and J dropped 2 bases, with 13 bases sitting between them. CDR3 size: 15 residues.

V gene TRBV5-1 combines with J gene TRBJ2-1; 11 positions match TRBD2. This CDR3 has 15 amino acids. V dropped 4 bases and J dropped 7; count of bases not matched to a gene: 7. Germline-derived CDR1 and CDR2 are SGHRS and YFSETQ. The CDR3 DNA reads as TGCGCCAGCAGCCCCACTAGCGGGAGCATAAATGAGCAGTTCTTC. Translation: CASSPTSGSINEQFF.

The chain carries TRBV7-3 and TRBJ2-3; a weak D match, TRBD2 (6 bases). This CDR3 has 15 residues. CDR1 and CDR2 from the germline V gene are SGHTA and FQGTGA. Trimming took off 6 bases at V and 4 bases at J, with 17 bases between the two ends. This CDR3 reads CASRDWRDPPDTQYF. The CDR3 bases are TGTGCCAGCAGGGACTGGCGGGACCCTCCAGATACGCAGTATTTT.

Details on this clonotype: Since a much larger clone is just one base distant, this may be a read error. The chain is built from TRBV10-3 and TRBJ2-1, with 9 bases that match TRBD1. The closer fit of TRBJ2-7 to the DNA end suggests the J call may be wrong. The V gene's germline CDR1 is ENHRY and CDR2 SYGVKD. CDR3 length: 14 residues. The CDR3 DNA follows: TGTGCCATCGGTCGGGACAGGGAATACAATGAGCAGTACTTC. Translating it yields CAIGRDREYNEQYF.

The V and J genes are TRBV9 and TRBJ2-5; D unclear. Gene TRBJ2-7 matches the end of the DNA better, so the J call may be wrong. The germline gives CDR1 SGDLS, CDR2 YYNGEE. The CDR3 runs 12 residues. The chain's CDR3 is CASSVRRNEQYF. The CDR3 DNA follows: TGTGCCAGCAGCGTAAGGCGGAACGAGCAGTACTTC.

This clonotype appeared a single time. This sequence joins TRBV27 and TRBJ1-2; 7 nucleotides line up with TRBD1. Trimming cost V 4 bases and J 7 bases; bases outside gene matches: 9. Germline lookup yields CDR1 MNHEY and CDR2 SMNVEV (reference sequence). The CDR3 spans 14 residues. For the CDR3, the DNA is TGTGCCAGCAGTTCCTTCGACAGGGTACCTGGCTACACCTTC. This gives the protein CASSSFDRVPGYTF.

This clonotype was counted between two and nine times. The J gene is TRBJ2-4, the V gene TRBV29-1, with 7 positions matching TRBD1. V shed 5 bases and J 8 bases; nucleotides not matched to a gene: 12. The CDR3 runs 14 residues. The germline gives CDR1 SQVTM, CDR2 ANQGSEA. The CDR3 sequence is CSVTGARVPDIQYF. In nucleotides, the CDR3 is TGCAGCGTTACAGGGGCGAGGGTGCCAGACATTCAGTACTTC.

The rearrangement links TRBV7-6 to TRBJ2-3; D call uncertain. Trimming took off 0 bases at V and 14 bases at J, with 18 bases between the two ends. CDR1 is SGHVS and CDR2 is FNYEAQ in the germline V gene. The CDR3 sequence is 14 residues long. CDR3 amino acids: CASSLAGNRRYAYF. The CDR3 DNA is TGTGCCAGCAGCTTAGCGGGCAACCGAAGATACGCGTATTTT.

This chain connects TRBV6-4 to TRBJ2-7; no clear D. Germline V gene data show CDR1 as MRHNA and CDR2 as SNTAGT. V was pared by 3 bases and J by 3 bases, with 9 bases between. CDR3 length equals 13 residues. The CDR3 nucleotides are TGTGCCAGCAGTGATTTACCGGGCTACGAGCAGTACTTC. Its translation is CASSDLPGYEQYF.

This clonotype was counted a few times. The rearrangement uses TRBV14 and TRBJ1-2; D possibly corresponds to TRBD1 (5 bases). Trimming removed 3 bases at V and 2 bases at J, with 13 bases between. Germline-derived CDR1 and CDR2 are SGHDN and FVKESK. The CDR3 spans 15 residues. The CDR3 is CASSQLTAGNYGYTF. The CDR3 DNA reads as TGTGCCAGCAGCCAGCTGACAGCAGGGAACTATGGCTACACCTTC.

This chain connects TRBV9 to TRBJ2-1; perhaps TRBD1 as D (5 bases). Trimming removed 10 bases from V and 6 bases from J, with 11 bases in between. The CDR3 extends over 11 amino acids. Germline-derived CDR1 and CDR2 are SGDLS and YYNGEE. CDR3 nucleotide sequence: TGTGCCTCAGGGCCGTTCAATGAGCAGTTCTTC. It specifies CASGPFNEQFF. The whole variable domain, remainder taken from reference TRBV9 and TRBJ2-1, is DSGVTQTPKHLITATGQRVTLRCSPRSGDLSVYWYQQSLDQGLQFLIQYYNGEERAKGNILERFSAQQFPDLHSELNLSSLELGDSALYFCASGPFNEQFFGPGTRLTVL.

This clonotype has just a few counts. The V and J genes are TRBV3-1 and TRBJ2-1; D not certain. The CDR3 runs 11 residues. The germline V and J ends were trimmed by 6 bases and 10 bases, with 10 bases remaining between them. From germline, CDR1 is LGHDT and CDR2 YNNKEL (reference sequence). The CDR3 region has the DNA TGTGCCAGCAGTCAGTCCTCCGAGCAGTTCTTC. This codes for CASSQSSEQFF.

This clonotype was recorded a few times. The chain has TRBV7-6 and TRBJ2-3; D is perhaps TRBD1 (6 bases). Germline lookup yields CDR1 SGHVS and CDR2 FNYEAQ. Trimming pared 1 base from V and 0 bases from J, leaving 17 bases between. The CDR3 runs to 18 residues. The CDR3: CASSLGAGAHLSTDTQYF. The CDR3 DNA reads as TGTGCCAGCAGCTTAGGGGCAGGGGCCCACCTTAGCACAGATACGCAGTATTTT.

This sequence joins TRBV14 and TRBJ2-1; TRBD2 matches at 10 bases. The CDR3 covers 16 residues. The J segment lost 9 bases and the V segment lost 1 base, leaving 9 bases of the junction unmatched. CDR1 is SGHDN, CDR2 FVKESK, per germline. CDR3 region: CASSQVPPAGGGEQFF. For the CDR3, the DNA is TGTGCCAGCAGCCAAGTTCCCCCAGCGGGAGGGGGTGAGCAGTTCTTC.

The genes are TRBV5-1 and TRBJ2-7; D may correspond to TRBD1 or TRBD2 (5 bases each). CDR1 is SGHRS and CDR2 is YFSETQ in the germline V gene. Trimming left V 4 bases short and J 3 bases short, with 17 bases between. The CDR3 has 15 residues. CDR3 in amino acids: CASSRDRKGVYEQYF. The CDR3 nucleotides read TGCGCCAGCAGCCGGGACCGGAAAGGGGTCTACGAGCAGTACTTC.

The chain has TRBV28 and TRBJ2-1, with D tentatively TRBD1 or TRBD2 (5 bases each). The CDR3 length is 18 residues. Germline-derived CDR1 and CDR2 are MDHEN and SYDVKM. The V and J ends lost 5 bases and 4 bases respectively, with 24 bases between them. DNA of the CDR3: TGTGCCAGCAGTCCCGCAGGGACGAGACGAAGGGCTTACAATGAGCAGTTCTTC. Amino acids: CASSPAGTRRRAYNEQFF.